The rows below give T cell receptor beta chains drawn from one sample of a study of cytomegalovirus exposure and HLA in healthy donors. Method: immunoSEQ multiplex PCR; TCRdb's copy keeps in-frame clones and lacks some. Seen here are more than 95,000 clones, 75% to 85% observed once, and the top ten hold about a tenth. Sequences were obtained from PBMCs. The receptors come from a woman aged 18-29 years in good health and CMV-seropositive. Both conserved end residues are part of each CDR3. D genes are given only for firm matches. Rows may omit the clone size; those that give it use once, few, many or a size class.

TRBD1 | TRBJ2-6 | NA | TRBV7-3 | CASSWTQGAHYANVLTF | TGTGCCAGCAGCTGGACACAGGGGGCGCATTACGCCAACGTCCTGACTTTC
NA | TRBJ1-3 | NA | TRBV7-3 | CASSLYSGNTIYF | TGTGCCAGCAGCTTGTATTCTGGAAACACCATATATTTT
NA | TRBJ1-1 | NA | TRBV5-1 | CASSLAGGANTEAFF | TGCGCCAGCAGCTTGGCCGGGGGAGCGAACACTGAAGCTTTCTTT
NA | TRBJ2-3 | NA | TRBV7-3 | CASSWGLGTDTQYF | TGTGCCAGCAGCTGGGGCTTAGGGACAGATACGCAGTATTTT
NA | TRBJ2-5 | few | TRBV5-1 | CASSQEVSKETQYF | TGCGCCAGCAGCCAAGAGGTTAGCAAAGAGACCCAGTACTTC
NA | TRBJ2-1 | NA | TRBV5-6 | CASSLLESSGLVQFF | TGTGCCAGCAGCCTGCTGGAGAGTAGCGGTTTGGTGCAGTTCTTC
TRBD2 | TRBJ2-2 | NA | TRBV7-3 | CASSLQSGGEVELFF | TGTGCCAGCAGCTTACAGTCTGGGGGGGAGGTGGAGCTGTTTTTT
NA | TRBJ2-7 | few | TRBV7-8 | CASSLGAGAGGGALREQYF | TGTGCCAGCAGCTTAGGGGCGGGGGCAGGGGGCGGCGCATTACGGGAGCAGTACTTC
TRBD1 | TRBJ2-7 | few | TRBV29-1 | CSVTGGTYEQYF | TGCAGCGTGACAGGGGGCACGTACGAGCAGTACTTC
NA | TRBJ1-5 | NA | TRBV21-1 | CASRLPCDRGPRSNQPQHF | TGTGCCAGCCGCCTGCCCTGCGACAGGGGGCCGAGGAGCAATCAGCCCCAGCATTTT
TRBD2 | TRBJ2-7 | NA | TRBV7-9 | CASRVAGAYEQYF | TGTGCCAGCCGGGTAGCGGGCGCCTACGAGCAGTACTTC
NA | TRBJ2-7 | NA | TRBV10-3 | CAIRTASYEQYF | TGTGCCATCCGGACAGCCTCCTACGAGCAGTACTTC
TRBD2 | TRBJ2-3 | NA | TRBV7-2 | CASSRKKLAGSTDTQYF | TGTGCCAGCAGCCGTAAGAAACTAGCGGGGAGCACAGATACGCAGTATTTT
TRBD1 | TRBJ1-2 | NA | TRBV7-9 | CASSLNRDRGYTF | TGTGCCAGCAGCCTTAACCGGGACAGGGGCTACACCTTC
NA | TRBJ2-7 | NA | TRBV12-5 | CASGRESYEQYF | TGTGCTAGTGGCCGGGAGTCCTACGAGCAGTACTTC
NA | TRBJ2-7 | NA | TRBV7-9 | CASSSQPGAYEQYF | TGTGCCAGCAGCTCTCAACCGGGGGCCTACGAGCAGTACTTC
TRBD1 | TRBJ1-5 | few | TRBV19 | CASIGGQPNQPQHF | TGTGCCAGTATCGGGGGACAGCCCAATCAGCCCCAGCATTTT
NA | TRBJ1-2 | NA | TRBV21-1 | CASSKVEQGSCVDYGYTF | TGTGCCAGCAGCAAAGTGGAACAGGGGTCTTGTGTAGACTATGGCTACACCTTC
TRBD1 | TRBJ2-3 | NA | TRBV28 | CASTLPGQGLGTQYF | TGTGCCAGCACCCTCCCGGGACAGGGGCTGGGTACGCAGTATTTT
TRBD2 | TRBJ2-3 | many | TRBV28 | CASSGLAGQDTQYF | TGTGCCAGCAGTGGACTAGCGGGACAAGATACGCAGTATTTT
NA | TRBJ2-1 | NA | TRBV6-1 | CASSTQSTTEQFF | TGTGCCAGCAGCACTCAGTCGACGACAGAGCAGTTCTTC
NA | TRBJ1-1 | few | TRBV11-2 | CASSLGTFMNTEAFF | TGTGCCAGCAGCTTAGGTACATTCATGAACACTGAAGCTTTCTTT
NA | TRBJ1-1 | NA | TRBV5-4 | CASSNRARKTEAFF | TGTGCCAGCAGCAACAGGGCGCGGAAGACTGAAGCTTTCTTT
NA | TRBJ1-1 | NA | TRBV7-9 | CASSPPGWGVTEAFF | TGTGCCAGCAGCCCACCGGGGTGGGGGGTCACTGAAGCTTTCTTT
NA | TRBJ1-5 | few | TRBV7-2 | CASSSRTEQPQHF | TGTGCCAGCAGCTCACGAACGGAGCAGCCCCAGCATTTT
TRBD1 | TRBJ1-5 | NA | TRBV5-1 | CASSITGAQEPQHF | TGCGCCAGCAGCATTACAGGGGCGCAGGAGCCCCAGCATTTT
TRBD1 | TRBJ2-3 | NA | TRBV9 | CASTPRGGSRADTQYF | TGTGCCAGCACCCCCCGAGGGGGCAGTAGGGCAGATACGCAGTATTTT
NA | TRBJ2-7 | few | TRBV19 | CASSMTRVRVREQYF | TGTGCCAGTAGTATGACCCGGGTACGGGTGCGCGAGCAGTACTTC
TRBD1 | TRBJ1-5 | NA | TRBV5-6 | CASSYRGWRQPQHF | TGTGCCAGCAGCTACAGGGGTTGGAGACAGCCCCAGCATTTT
TRBD2 | TRBJ2-7 | NA | TRBV4-1 | CASRPLAVNSYEQYF | TGCGCCAGCAGACCTCTAGCGGTTAACTCCTACGAGCAGTACTTC
NA | TRBJ1-5 | NA | TRBV7-2 | CASSLTEANQPQHF | TGTGCCAGCAGCTTGACAGAAGCCAATCAGCCCCAGCATTTT
NA | TRBJ1-3 | NA | TRBV18 | CASSLVGRIVSGNTIYF | TGTGCCAGCTCACTAGTGGGCAGGATCGTTTCTGGAAACACCATATATTTT
TRBD1 | TRBJ1-1 | NA | TRBV15 | CATSDREDTEAFF | TGTGCCACCAGCGACAGGGAGGACACTGAAGCTTTCTTT
TRBD2 | TRBJ2-1 | NA | TRBV4-3 | CASSQDLSGRIPYNEQFF | TGCGCCAGCAGCCAAGATTTGAGCGGGAGGATCCCCTACAATGAGCAGTTCTTC
TRBD1 | TRBJ2-7 | NA | TRBV5-1 | CASSLAGTGDGYEQYF | TGCGCCAGCAGCTTGGCCGGGACAGGGGACGGCTACGAGCAGTACTTC
NA | TRBJ1-1 | NA | TRBV6-6 | CASSPRGGNTEAFF | TGTGCCAGCAGCCCTCGGGGGGGGAACACTGAAGCTTTCTTT
TRBD1 | TRBJ2-7 | NA | TRBV5-5 | CASSLRDSLYEQYF | TGTGCCAGCAGCCTCCGGGACAGCCTCTACGAGCAGTACTTC
NA | TRBJ1-3 | NA | TRBV2 | CASRWLAGTGNTIYF | TGTGCCAGCAGATGGTTGGCAGGGACTGGAAACACCATATATTTT
TRBD2 | TRBJ2-1 | NA | TRBV9 | CASSVSSGGYNEQFF | TGTGCCAGCAGCGTATCTAGCGGGGGATACAATGAGCAGTTCTTC
TRBD2 | TRBJ2-3 | NA | TRBV7-3 | CASSLSLAGVDTQYF | TGTGCCAGCAGCTTATCGCTAGCGGGAGTGGATACGCAGTATTTT
NA | TRBJ1-6 | NA | TRBV4-1 | CASSQPTRVRSSPLHF | TGCGCCAGCAGCCAACCTACTAGGGTTCGGAGTTCACCCCTCCACTTT
NA | TRBJ1-4 | few | TRBV19 | CASGKSVHEKLFF | TGTGCCAGTGGTAAAAGCGTACATGAAAAACTGTTTTTT
NA | TRBJ2-3 | few | TRBV6-1 | CAGLRDNTDTQYF | TGTGCCGGACTCCGGGACAACACAGATACGCAGTATTTT
TRBD1 | TRBJ1-4 | NA | TRBV5-1 | CASSTQTGGGEKLFF | TGCGCCAGCAGCACTCAGACAGGGGGCGGTGAAAAACTGTTTTTT
NA | TRBJ2-3 | NA | TRBV7-3 | CASSLRPTDTQYF | TGTGCCAGCAGCTTAAGGCCCACAGATACGCAGTATTTT
TRBD1 | TRBJ1-2 | few | TRBV28 | CASSLAGGGYTF | TGTGCCAGCAGTTTGGCAGGGGGTGGCTACACCTTC
NA | TRBJ1-2 | NA | TRBV4-1 | CASSQGLIFRGTRYGYTF | TGCGCCAGCAGCCAAGGGCTAATCTTTCGGGGTACCCGCTATGGCTACACCTTC
TRBD2 | TRBJ2-2 | NA | TRBV10-3 | CAISEASGGTGELFF | TGTGCCATCAGTGAGGCTAGCGGGGGCACCGGGGAGCTGTTTTTT
NA | TRBJ2-1 | NA | TRBV4-1 | CASSQNDYIRSNEQFF | TGCGCCAGCAGCCAAAACGACTATATCCGAAGCAATGAGCAGTTCTTC
TRBD1 | TRBJ2-7 | NA | TRBV13 | CASSLGPGGVGEQYF | TGTGCCAGCAGCTTAGGCCCAGGGGGAGTCGGCGAGCAGTACTTC
NA | TRBJ1-5 | NA | TRBV21-1 | CASSKVSSIGVNQPQHF | TGTGCCAGCAGCAAAGTTTCCTCGATCGGGGTCAATCAGCCCCAGCATTTT
NA | TRBJ1-6 | NA | TRBV5-1 | CASSLGSAEEVPLHF | TGCGCCAGCAGCTTGGGATCGGCAGAGGAGGTACCCCTCCACTTT
TRBD2 | TRBJ2-5 | NA | TRBV4-2 | CASSQEGTSRGETQYF | TGTGCCAGCAGCCAAGAAGGGACTAGCCGGGGAGAGACCCAGTACTTC
TRBD1 | TRBJ1-4 | NA | TRBV2 | CASSARTGNEKLFF | TGTGCCAGCAGTGCCAGGACAGGGAATGAAAAACTGTTTTTT